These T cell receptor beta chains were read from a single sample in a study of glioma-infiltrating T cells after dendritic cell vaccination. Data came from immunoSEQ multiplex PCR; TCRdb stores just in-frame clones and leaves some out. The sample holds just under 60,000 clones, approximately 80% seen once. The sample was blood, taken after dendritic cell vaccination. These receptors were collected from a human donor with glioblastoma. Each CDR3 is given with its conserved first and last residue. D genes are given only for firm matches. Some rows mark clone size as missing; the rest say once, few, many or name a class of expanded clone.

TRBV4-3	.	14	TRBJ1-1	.	CASSQDLGGLRAFF	TGCGCCAGCAGCCAAGATCTTGGGGGGTTAAGAGCTTTCTTT
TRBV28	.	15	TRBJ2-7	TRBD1	CASSLGTGPPYEQYF	TGTGCCAGCAGTCTGGGGACAGGACCCCCCTACGAGCAGTACTTC
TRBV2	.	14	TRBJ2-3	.	CASTAGTRTDTQYF	TGTGCCAGCACAGCCGGGACTCGCACAGATACGCAGTATTTT
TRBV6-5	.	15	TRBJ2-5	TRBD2	CASSTEGERGETQYF	TGTGCCAGCAGTACCGAAGGGGAGCGGGGGGAGACCCAGTACTTC
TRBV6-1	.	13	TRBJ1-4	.	CASSYLGLDGLFF	TGTGCCAGCAGTTATCTCGGGTTGGATGGGCTGTTTTTT
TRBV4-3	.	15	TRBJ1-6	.	CASSQVRDIYSPLHF	TGCGCCAGCAGCCAAGTTCGGGACATTTACTCACCCCTCCACTTT
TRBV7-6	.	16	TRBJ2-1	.	CASSSLAGAPYNEQFF	TGTGCCAGCAGCTCCTTGGCGGGGGCCCCATACAATGAGCAGTTCTTC
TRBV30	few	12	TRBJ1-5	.	CAWSRGDQPQHF	TGTGCCTGGAGTCGGGGGGACCAGCCCCAGCATTTT
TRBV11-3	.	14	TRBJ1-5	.	CASSPQRRNQPQHF	TGTGCCAGCAGCCCCCAGAGGCGCAATCAGCCCCAGCATTTT
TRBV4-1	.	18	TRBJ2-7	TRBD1	CASSSPEEGTGEYYEQYF	TGCGCCAGCAGCTCCCCGGAGGAGGGGACAGGGGAATACTACGAGCAGTACTTC
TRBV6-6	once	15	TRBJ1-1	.	CASSYSVGRNTEAFF	TGTGCCAGCAGTTACTCGGTGGGGAGAAACACTGAAGCTTTCTTT
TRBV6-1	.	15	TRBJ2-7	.	CASNSVQGLSYEQYF	TGTGCCAGCAATTCGGTCCAGGGTCTCTCATACGAGCAGTACTTC
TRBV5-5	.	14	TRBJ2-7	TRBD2	CASSWGGTTREQYF	TGTGCCAGCAGTTGGGGGGGTACAACACGCGAGCAGTACTTC
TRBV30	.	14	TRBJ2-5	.	CAWGGSGDGETQYF	TGTGCCTGGGGGGGGTCGGGGGACGGGGAGACCCAGTACTTC